Below are 15 T cell receptor beta chains sequenced from a single sample in a study of identical twins (TCRdb year 2016). Library preparation was by 5' RACE. Sequencer: Illumina HiSeq 2000. TCRdb ran its own pipeline on the public reads, namely fastp trimming at Q25 and MiXCR clone calling, and kept in-frame beta chains. Rows matching on CDR3 protein sequence are summarized as one entry with the most common DNA and genes. A total of approximately 500,000 distinct CDR3 sequences appear in this sample, less than 25% of them only once. The biggest ten clones account for over 2.5% of the sample. The sample also formed part of further work on T cells expressing NK-cell markers.

Sequenced: CD4+ T cells sorted from blood. All receptors derive from a woman aged 18-30 years in good health.

The chain recombines TRBV4-1 with TRBJ2-3; unclear D gene. CDR1 MGHRA and CDR2 YSYEKL come from the germline V gene. This CDR3 spans 17 amino acids. V was cut by 0 bases and J by 1 base, with 14 bases left in between. The CDR3 DNA reads TGCGCCAGCAGCCAAGATACACGATCTTCGCGCACAGATACGCAGTATTTT. Encoded protein: CASSQDTRSSRTDTQYF.

This clonotype appeared a single time. The chain is built from TRBV7-2 and TRBJ1-1; D is ambiguous. The germline gives CDR1 SGHTA, CDR2 FQGNSA. V was clipped by 2 bases and J by 1 base, with 11 bases between them. The CDR3 consists of 15 residues. CDR3 DNA sequence: TGTGCCAGCAGCTTAATCAGCCCGACGAACACTGAAGCTTTCTTT. Protein sequence: CASSLISPTNTEAFF.

This clonotype turned up a few times. The chain recombines TRBV5-1 with TRBJ2-1; TRBD2 matches 9 bases. Germline CDR1 reads SGHRS; CDR2 reads YFSETQ. V lost 4 bases to trimming and J lost 4 bases; unmatched junction nucleotides: 18. The CDR3 consists of 19 residues. The CDR3 sequence is CASSKVGGGATHLYNEQFF. The CDR3 region has the DNA TGCGCCAGCAGCAAAGTGGGCGGGGGGGCCACTCATCTTTACAATGAGCAGTTCTTC. The entire variable domain, with the rest obtained from reference TRBV5-1 and TRBJ2-1, is as follows: KAGVTQTPRYLIKTRGQQVTLSCSPISGHRSVSWYQQTPGQGLQFLFEYFSETQRNKGNFPGRFSGRQFSNSRSEMNVSTLELGDSALYLCASSKVGGGATHLYNEQFFGPGTRLTVL.

In its sample, this clonotype was seen many times. The chain links TRBV20-1 to TRBJ1-2; 8 nucleotides agree with TRBD1. V lost 0 bases, J lost 8 bases, and 11 bases stayed unmatched. In germline, CDR1 is DFQATT, CDR2 SNEGSKA (reference sequence). The length of the CDR3 is 15 residues. The CDR3 DNA follows: TGCAGTGCTAGAGATCGATTAGCAGGGGGCGAAGGCTACACCTTC. The encoded protein is CSARDRLAGGEGYTF.

This clonotype has a count of ten or more. J is TRBJ2-2 and V is TRBV25-1, with D uncertain. The germline V gene has CDR1 MGHDK and CDR2 SYGVNS. The CDR3 extends over 16 amino acids. Between the trimmed V and J ends, which lost 6 bases and 0 bases, there was a span of 14 bases. The CDR3 DNA is TGTGCCAGCAGCCCCCTACGTGCCCCGAACACCGGGGAGCTGTTTTTT. Residues: CASSPLRAPNTGELFF. Drawing the rest from reference TRBV25-1 and TRBJ2-2, the complete variable domain is EADIYQTPRYLVIGTGKKITLECSQTMGHDKMYWYQQDPGMELHLIHYSYGVNSTEKGDLSSESTVSRIRTEHFPLTLESARPSHTSQYLCASSPLRAPNTGELFFGEGSRLTVL.

This clonotype was seen only a few times. The rearrangement uses TRBV15 and TRBJ2-5; 12 nucleotides match TRBD2. Looked up from germline, CDR1 is LNHNV and CDR2 is YYDKDF (reference sequence). The CDR3 has 15 amino acids. The J segment lost 4 bases and the V segment lost 7 bases, leaving 7 bases of the junction unmatched. The CDR3 here is CATKALAGGPETQYF. The CDR3 DNA reads TGTGCCACCAAAGCACTAGCGGGGGGACCAGAGACCCAGTACTTC.

This clonotype was seen only a few times. CDR3 residues: CSARRGAEDGYTF. The CDR3 nucleotides are TGCAGTGCCAGAAGGGGGGCCGAGGATGGCTACACCTTC. V and J are TRBV20-1 and TRBJ1-2, with D possibly being TRBD1 (6 bases). The CDR3 runs 13 residues. CDR1 and CDR2 (germline): DFQATT, SNEGSKA (reference sequence). V gave up 6 bases and J gave up 6 bases, with 17 bases separating them.

This chain links TRBV30 with TRBJ2-2, with 10 bases fitting TRBD1. V was pared by 0 bases and J by 10 bases, with 8 bases of the junction left unmatched. This CDR3 comprises 15 residues. Germline-derived CDR1 and CDR2 are GTSNPN and SVGIG (reference sequence). The CDR3 DNA reads as TGTGCCTGGAGTGTACCGGGGACAGGGGCGGCGGAGCTGTTTTTT. It encodes CAWSVPGTGAAELFF. The full variable domain, its missing parts supplied by reference TRBV30 and TRBJ2-2, is SQTIHQWPATLVQPVGSPLSLECTVEGTSNPNLYWYRQAAGRGLQLLFYSVGIGQISSEVPQNLSASRPQDRQFILSSKKLLLSDSGFYLCAWSVPGTGAAELFFGEGSRLTVL.

The chain links TRBV20-1 to TRBJ2-7; maybe TRBD2 (5 bases). The CDR3 contains 14 residues. From germline, CDR1 is DFQATT and CDR2 SNEGSKA (reference sequence). V lost 1 base to trimming and J lost 6 bases, with 16 bases between them. In DNA, the CDR3 is TGCAGTGCTAGAGTCCTTCAAGGGAGCTCCGAGCAGTACTTC. This encodes CSARVLQGSSEQYF.

The CDR3 DNA sequence: TGTGCCAGCAGCCATGATCGAAGCGGGGGGGTACAGTTCTTC. It is translated as CASSHDRSGGVQFF. The V and J genes are TRBV7-3 and TRBJ2-1; 10 bases align to TRBD2. V was pared by 5 bases and J by 13 bases, with 11 bases of the junction left unmatched. This CDR3 is built from 14 residues. Per germline, CDR1 SGHTA and CDR2 FQGTGA.

This clonotype was observed a handful of times. The genes are TRBV7-2 and TRBJ2-5, with D possibly being TRBD1 (6 bases). CDR3 size: 16 residues. The germline V gene encodes CDR1 SGHTA and CDR2 FQGNSA. Between the trimmed V and J ends, which lost 6 bases and 5 bases, there was a span of 22 bases. CDR3 sequence (DNA): TGTGCCAGCAGTCCCTACGACTGGACAGTTGTGGAGACCCAGTACTTC. As protein: CASSPYDWTVVETQYF.

This clonotype was observed a handful of times. The V gene is TRBV12-3 or TRBV12-4, the J gene TRBJ2-3; D is uncertain. Trimming cost V 3 bases and J 4 bases, with 11 bases left between them. This CDR3 region has 14 residues. In DNA form, the CDR3 reads TGTGCCAGCAGTTTGGACCCCGAGGCAGATACGCAGTATTTT. Translation gives CASSLDPEADTQYF.

This sequence joins TRBV10-3 and TRBJ1-2; tentative D call: TRBD1 (6 bases). V was shortened by 8 bases and J by 6 bases, with 16 bases between the two germline ends. CDR1 is ENHRY and CDR2 is SYGVKD in the germline V gene. The CDR3 has 13 residues. The CDR3 spells CAIGKRGAHGYTF. In nucleotides, the CDR3 is TGTGCCATCGGAAAAAGGGGGGCTCATGGCTACACCTTC.

This clonotype came up a few times. The chain combines TRBV6-5 with TRBJ2-1; D remains ambiguous. Germline CDR1 is MNHEY and CDR2 is SVGAGI. This CDR3 is built from 14 residues. Between the trimmed V and J ends, which lost 0 bases and 8 bases, there was a span of 11 bases. The CDR3 spells CASSYSVTFDEQFF. The CDR3 DNA reads TGTGCCAGCAGTTACTCTGTGACGTTTGATGAGCAGTTCTTC.

This clonotype turned up a few times. The chain couples TRBV5-1 to TRBJ2-5; D unresolved. The V and J ends lost 1 base and 1 base respectively, with 8 bases between them. This CDR3 has 14 amino acids. In germline, CDR1 is SGHRS, CDR2 YFSETQ. Here the CDR3 reads CASSLKTGQETQYF. The CDR3 DNA follows: TGCGCCAGCAGCTTGAAGACCGGCCAAGAGACCCAGTACTTC.